Listed here are 8 T cell receptor beta chains from one sample, sequenced in a study of blood T cell repertoires in COVID-19. Method: immunoSEQ multiplex PCR; TCRdb's copy keeps in-frame clones and lacks some. The sample contains over 200,000 clones, approximately 78% of which appear only once. The sample comprised PBMCs or T cells enriched from blood (not recorded which). The receptors here all came from a middle-aged man who had recovered from COVID-19.

This clone was seen just once. The chain employs TRBV27 and TRBJ2-6; TRBD1 is a possible D gene (5 bases). V dropped 10 bases and J dropped 1 base, with 20 bases sitting between them. Per the germline V gene, CDR1 is MNHEY and CDR2 is SMNVEV (reference sequence). The CDR3 has 17 residues. In DNA, the CDR3 is TGTGCCACCAAACAGGTACCCCAAGGGTCTGGGGCCAACGTCCTGACTTTC. It specifies CATKQVPQGSGANVLTF.

The chain combines TRBV2 with TRBJ2-5; the D gene is possibly TRBD1 (5 bases). Trimming pared 1 base from V and 11 bases from J, leaving 14 bases between. Germline V gives CDR1 SNHLY, CDR2 FYNNEI. The CDR3 is 13 residues long. The CDR3 loop is CASSEEGWGRQYF. CDR3 nucleotide sequence: TGTGCCAGCAGTGAAGAGGGCTGGGGCAGACAGTACTTC.

About this clone: One junction end does not reproduce the germline sequence, and a read error may be involved. The V and J genes are TRBV29-1 and TRBJ1-2; perhaps TRBD1 as D (6 bases). This CDR3 spans 12 amino acids. Germline values: CDR1 SQVTM, CDR2 ANQGSEA. CDR3: CSVGQSNYGYTF. In DNA form, the CDR3 reads TGCAGCGTAGGACAGAGTAACTACGGCTACACCTTC.

The chain carries TRBV6-5 and TRBJ2-2; the match to TRBD1 covers 7 bases. The CDR3 is 15 amino acids. Germline values: CDR1 MNHEY, CDR2 SVGAGI. V dropped 2 bases and J dropped 2; count of bases not matched to a gene: 2. The CDR3 region is CASSYRTGNTGELFF. Written as DNA, the CDR3 is TGTGCCAGCAGTTACCGGACAGGAAACACCGGGGAGCTGTTTTTT.

The V and J genes are TRBV5-4 and TRBJ2-2; no reliable D call. The CDR3 runs 14 residues. CDR1 is SGHNT, CDR2 YYREEE, per germline (reference sequence). Trimming removed 0 bases at V and 2 bases at J, with 5 bases between. Here the CDR3 DNA reads TGTGCCAGCAGCTTGGACAGAAACACCGGGGAGCTGTTTTTT. Its protein is CASSLDRNTGELFF.

V and J are TRBV19 and TRBJ2-1; D may be TRBD1 (6 bases). The CDR3 runs to 14 residues. V lost 10 bases, J lost 7 bases, and 20 bases lay in between. Germline-derived CDR1 and CDR2 are LNHDA and SQIVND (reference sequence). CDR3 region: CATSRTAILNEQFF. CDR3 sequence (DNA): TGTGCCACCTCTAGGACAGCAATTTTAAATGAGCAGTTCTTC.

CDR3 in DNA: TGTGCCAGTAGAGGAAGAGGGAACACCGGGGAGCTGTTTTTT. Protein: CASRGRGNTGELFF. The J gene is TRBJ2-2, the V gene TRBV19; D gene uncertain. This CDR3 comprises 14 residues. Germline CDR1 is LNHDA and CDR2 is SQIVND (reference sequence). V lost 6 bases, J lost 1 base, and 9 bases lay in between.

The rearrangement joins TRBV12-3 or TRBV12-4 to TRBJ2-1, with D uncertain. The length of the CDR3 is 12 residues. The germline V and J ends were trimmed by 7 bases and 15 bases, with 19 bases remaining between them. In DNA, the CDR3 is TGTGCCAGCATCCGGATTGGCAACCGAGGGTTCTTC. It is translated as CASIRIGNRGFF.